This T cell receptor beta chain was identified in a study of blood T cell repertoires in COVID-19. Study information: T cells, B-cell-depleted T cells, or PBMCs provided the cDNA or gDNA that served as material.

J was trimmed by 9 bases and V by 7 bases; bases with no gene match: 20. CDR3 length: 17 residues. Looked up from germline, CDR1 is SNHLY and CDR2 is FYNNEI. In the authors' workflow: Reference gene primer amplification yielded estimated nucleated cell counts. Sequencing was performed with immunoSEQ multiplex PCR; in TCRdb, only in-frame clones are kept and a portion is missing. V, J and clone size are those of that table, while D and trimming were read from the DNA. The repertoire holds roughly 100,000 clones, with 76% as singletons. Source material: peripheral blood. This chain joins TRBV2 and TRBJ2-1, with 8 positions matching TRBD1. This receptor was obtained from a man between 65 and 85 years old with acute or convalescent COVID-19. CDR3 DNA: TGTGCCAGCACCTTAGGACAGGGAAGACCCTTGGCCCTTGAGCAGTTCTTC. It translates to CASTLGQGRPLALEQFF.